Following are 29 T cell receptor beta chains from one sample sequenced in a study of blood T cell repertoires in COVID-19. Sequencing used immunoSEQ multiplex PCR; TCRdb keeps in-frame clones, though not all of them. The sample includes approximately 310,000 clones, approximately 83% seen only once; the top ten take 2.2%. The specimen sequenced was PBMCs or T cells enriched from blood (not recorded which). The receptors were sampled from a man aged 25 to 45 who had recovered from COVID-19.

V and J are TRBV6-4 and TRBJ1-5, with D tentatively TRBD1 (6 bases). There are 15 residues in the CDR3. Deletions cut 0 bases from V and 2 bases from J, with 8 bases between. The V gene's germline CDR1 is MRHNA and CDR2 SNTAGT. CDR3 coding DNA: TGTGCCAGCAGTGACTCGGCAGGGGGCAATCAGCCCCAGCATTTT. This translates into CASSDSAGGNQPQHF.

The chain joins TRBV27 to TRBJ1-1; D is perhaps TRBD1 (6 bases). The germline V gene has CDR1 MNHEY and CDR2 SMNVEV (reference sequence). This CDR3 is built from 15 residues. V gave up 1 base and J gave up 8 bases, with 17 bases separating them. The CDR3 spells CASSLLGGGGREAFF. CDR3 in DNA: TGTGCCAGCAGTTTATTGGGCGGGGGCGGGCGGGAAGCTTTCTTT.

The sample holds one count of this clone. The chain employs TRBV21-1 and TRBJ2-3; the table's D call, TRBD2, has no DNA check behind it. TRBV21-1 is given as a pseudogene. This CDR3 has 20 residues. CDR3 region: CASSKDRSGGTLSFTDTQYF. The CDR3 DNA is TGTGCCAGCAGCAAAGATCGAAGCGGGGGGACCCTTTCTTTCACAGATACGCAGTATTTT.

V usage is TRBV7-2 and J usage is TRBJ1-6; D remains unclear. CDR3 size: 13 residues. Germline loops: CDR1 SGHTA, CDR2 FQGNSA. The V end was cut by 5 bases, the J end by 8 bases, with 10 bases between. The CDR3 spells CASSDGVDSPLHF. CDR3 nucleotide sequence: TGTGCCAGCAGCGACGGAGTGGATTCACCCCTCCACTTT.

V gene TRBV9 combines with J gene TRBJ2-1, with a weak D call TRBD2 (6 bases). The CDR3 totals 16 residues. V lost 0 bases to trimming and J lost 6 bases, with 16 bases between them. The germline CDR1 and CDR2 sequences are SGDLS and YYNGEE. The CDR3 coding sequence is TGTGCCAGCAGCGTAGATTGGGCGGGGTCGAGCAATGAGCAGTTCTTC. It specifies CASSVDWAGSSNEQFF.

The J gene is TRBJ2-3, the V gene TRBV5-1; 7 nucleotides align to TRBD2. This CDR3 comprises 16 residues. The ends lost 4 bases at V and 2 bases at J; junction bases unmatched: 10. In germline, CDR1 is SGHRS, CDR2 YFSETQ. The CDR3 here is CASSPSRGSFTDTQYF. The CDR3 DNA reads as TGCGCCAGCAGCCCTTCGCGGGGGTCTTTCACAGATACGCAGTATTTT. Drawing the rest from reference TRBV5-1 and TRBJ2-3, the complete variable domain is KAGVTQTPRYLIKTRGQQVTLSCSPISGHRSVSWYQQTPGQGLQFLFEYFSETQRNKGNFPGRFSGRQFSNSRSEMNVSTLELGDSALYLCASSPSRGSFTDTQYFGPGTRLTVL.

The J gene is TRBJ1-5, the V gene TRBV24-1; 7 nucleotides line up with TRBD1. Germline V gene sequence: CDR1 KGHDR, CDR2 SFDVKD. Trimming cost V 3 bases and J 2 bases; bases outside gene matches: 6. This CDR3 is built from 16 residues. This CDR3 reads CATSDTTGVGNQPQHF. CDR3 coding DNA: TGTGCCACCAGTGATACCACAGGGGTTGGCAATCAGCCCCAGCATTTT.

This clone was observed a handful of times. This chain connects TRBV2 to TRBJ1-2; TRBD1 matches at 7 bases. Per germline, CDR1 SNHLY and CDR2 FYNNEI. CDR3 length: 14 residues. The trim removed 5 bases at V and 0 bases at J, leaving 3 bases unmatched. CDR3 sequence: CASSRQGSNYGYTF. As DNA, the CDR3 is TGTGCCAGCAGTCGACAGGGTTCTAACTATGGCTACACCTTC. The variable domain in full, with the rest retrieved from reference TRBV2 and TRBJ1-2, is EPEVTQTPSHQVTQMGQEVILRCVPISNHLYFYWYRQILGQKVEFLVSFYNNEISEKSEIFDDQFSVERPDGSNFTLKIRSTKLEDSAMYFCASSRQGSNYGYTFGSGTRLTVV.

The table lists this clone with a few counts. The V gene is TRBV19, the J gene TRBJ1-2; no clear D gene. The CDR3 sequence is 17 residues long. V gave up 3 bases and J gave up 4 bases, with 21 bases separating them. Looked up from germline, CDR1 is LNHDA and CDR2 is SQIVND (reference sequence). For the CDR3, the DNA is TGTGCCAGTAGTATTACACCGGGTCAGACGGTTCCCTATGGCTACACCTTC. This codes for CASSITPGQTVPYGYTF.

The rearrangement joins TRBV5-4 to TRBJ1-2, with TRBD1 matching 10 bases. Germline V gene lookup returns CDR1 SGHNT and CDR2 YYREEE (reference sequence). The CDR3 loop spans 16 amino acids. V shed 2 bases, J shed 3 bases, and the junction held 7 bases outside the gene matches. CDR3: CASSFPGQGVDYGYTF. CDR3 nucleotides: TGTGCCAGCAGCTTCCCAGGACAGGGGGTCGACTATGGCTACACCTTC.

V is TRBV6-5 and J is TRBJ2-1, with 10 bases matching TRBD1. V trimming: 7 bases; J trimming: 10 bases; junction bases outside the gene matches: 13. This CDR3 contains 15 residues. Looked up from germline, CDR1 is MNHEY and CDR2 is SVGAGI. CDR3 in DNA: TGTGCCAGCAAAACGATGGGGACAGGGGAAGGAGAGCAGTTCTTC. Its protein product is CASKTMGTGEGEQFF.

This chain connects TRBV25-1 to TRBJ1-1, with D perhaps TRBD1 (6 bases). There are 15 residues in the CDR3. Trimming removed 6 bases at V and 1 base at J, with 15 bases between. Germline V gives CDR1 MGHDK, CDR2 SYGVNS. The CDR3 reads CASRDSQFRNTEAFF. The DNA of the CDR3 is TGTGCCAGCAGGGACAGTCAATTTCGGAACACTGAAGCTTTCTTT. Full variable domain (outside the CDR3, taken from reference TRBV25-1 and TRBJ1-1): EADIYQTPRYLVIGTGKKITLECSQTMGHDKMYWYQQDPGMELHLIHYSYGVNSTEKGDLSSESTVSRIRTEHFPLTLESARPSHTSQYLCASRDSQFRNTEAFFGQGTRLTVV.

This clone was seen more than once but under ten times. V usage is TRBV30 and J usage is TRBJ2-5, with D tentatively TRBD1 (5 bases). The V end was cut by 1 base, the J end by 5 bases, with 11 bases between. CDR3 length: 13 residues. Germline V lookup: CDR1 GTSNPN, CDR2 SVGIG (reference sequence). The CDR3 spells CAWSAQKGETQYF. Written as DNA, the CDR3 is TGTGCCTGGAGTGCTCAGAAGGGGGAGACCCAGTACTTC.

Here the CDR3 DNA reads TGTGCCTGGAGAGGACAGGGAGGTAGTCAGCCCCAGCATTTT. Its translation is CAWRGQGGSQPQHF. The V call is TRBV30, the J call TRBJ1-5; 8 nucleotides line up with TRBD1. Germline CDR1 and CDR2: GTSNPN and SVGIG (reference sequence). The CDR3 runs to 14 residues. V was clipped by 3 bases and J by 6 bases; unmatched bases: 7.

J is TRBJ2-7 and V is TRBV6-6, with D tentatively TRBD2 (6 bases). Between the trimmed V and J ends, which lost 6 bases and 5 bases, there was a span of 17 bases. This CDR3 is 14 amino acids long. Germline V gives CDR1 MNHNY, CDR2 SVGAGI (reference sequence). The CDR3 nucleotides are TGTGCCAGCAGCCTACCCGGGAGTGTAAACGAGCAGTACTTC. Its protein product is CASSLPGSVNEQYF.

Concerning this clone: Mismatch with germline at one junction end may stem from a read error. The CDR3: CASSSNNSPLHF. The CDR3 nucleotides read TGTGCCAGCAGCTCCAATAATTCACCCCTCCACTTT. V is TRBV5-6 and J is TRBJ1-6; D not certain. This CDR3 comprises 12 residues. The germline gives CDR1 SGHDT, CDR2 YYEEEE.

This chain joins TRBV19 and TRBJ2-2, with a weak D call TRBD2 (5 bases). The V end was cut by 5 bases, the J end by 7 bases, with 17 bases between. This CDR3 comprises 15 residues. Germline CDR1 and CDR2: LNHDA and SQIVND (reference sequence). This CDR3 reads CASSLSIARDGELFF. The CDR3 DNA follows: TGTGCCAGTAGTCTCAGTATAGCGAGGGACGGGGAGCTGTTTTTT.

The count of this clone is one. CDR3 DNA: TGTGCCAGCAGTTACGGTAGGAACACTGAAGCTTTCTTT. Protein sequence: CASSYGRNTEAFF. The V call is TRBV6-2 or TRBV6-3, the J call TRBJ1-1; no clear D gene. Germline CDR1 is MNHEY and CDR2 is SVGEGT. V shed 2 bases and J shed 1 base, with 5 bases lying between them. The CDR3 runs to 13 residues.

The V and J genes are TRBV21-1 and TRBJ1-6; TRBD1 is the table's D call and was not checked against the DNA. TRBV21-1 is assigned pseudogene status. CDR3 length equals 20 residues. The chain's CDR3 is CASNRTNRTGSTYGDSPLHF. CDR3 bases: TGTGCCAGCAACCGAACGAACCGGACAGGGTCAACCTACGGGGATTCACCCCTCCACTTT.

This clone appeared a few times. The chain joins TRBV19 to TRBJ2-2, with D perhaps TRBD2 (5 bases). Germline V gene lookup returns CDR1 LNHDA and CDR2 SQIVND (reference sequence). The CDR3 totals 18 residues. V lost 7 bases and J 1 base, leaving 22 bases between the germline ends. The CDR3 here is CASTKLWTSQGNTGELFF. The CDR3 nucleotides are TGTGCCAGTACTAAACTGTGGACTTCCCAAGGGAACACCGGGGAGCTGTTTTTT.

J is TRBJ1-5 and V is TRBV19, with D unclear. The CDR3 has 13 amino acids. The germline CDR1 and CDR2 sequences are LNHDA and SQIVND (reference sequence). Trimming left V 5 bases short and J 5 bases short, with 10 bases between. The CDR3 DNA reads as TGTGCCAGTAGTCTGGCAGATCATCAGCCCCAGCATTTT. This encodes CASSLADHQPQHF.

The chain is built from TRBV7-9 and TRBJ2-7; no reliable D call. The ends were cut back, 0 bases at V and 5 bases at J, with 2 bases in the middle. The germline CDR1 and CDR2 sequences are SEHNR and FQNEAQ (reference sequence). This CDR3 has 11 amino acids. The DNA for the CDR3 is TGTGCCAGCAGCTTAGCCGACGAGCAGTACTTC. Protein: CASSLADEQYF.

The chain couples TRBV5-6 to TRBJ2-1, with 13 bases fitting TRBD2. This CDR3 region has 19 residues. The germline CDR1 and CDR2 sequences are SGHDT and YYEEEE. The V and J ends lost 0 bases and 3 bases, in that order; junction bases with no gene match: 9. The DNA of the CDR3 is TGTGCCAGCAGCTTGGGACCCGGACTAGCGGGGGTGGGCTACAATGAGCAGTTCTTC. It specifies CASSLGPGLAGVGYNEQFF.

V gene TRBV21-1 combines with J gene TRBJ2-7; the table's D call of TRBD1 was not tested on the DNA. TRBV21-1 is reported as a pseudogene. This CDR3 contains 12 residues. The CDR3 nucleotides read TGTGCCAGCAGCAGCCAGGTCTACGAGCAGTACTTC. Its protein product is CASSSQVYEQYF.

The chain uses TRBV4-2 and TRBJ2-5, with 9 nucleotides matching TRBD2. Germline CDR1 LGHNA, CDR2 YNFKEQ. J gave up 3 bases and V 1 base, and 0 bases lay outside the gene matches. This CDR3 comprises 14 residues. CDR3 sequence reads: CASSQVAGEETQYF. DNA for the CDR3: TGTGCCAGCAGCCAAGTAGCGGGAGAAGAGACCCAGTACTTC.

The chain couples TRBV3-1 (or the pseudogene TRBV3-2) to TRBJ1-5; the D is unclear. Germline V gives CDR1 LGHDT, CDR2 YNNKEL (reference sequence). The CDR3 length is 12 residues. Trimming took 1 base from V and 4 from J, leaving 2 bases between them. CDR3 nucleotides: TGTGCCAGCAGCCAAGCAAATCAGCCCCAGCATTTT. Its protein product is CASSQANQPQHF.

V usage is TRBV10-3 and J usage is TRBJ2-3; TRBD1 agrees at 11 bases. Losses at the gene ends were 8 bases for V and 4 bases for J; bases not matched to a gene: 11. Per germline, CDR1 ENHRY and CDR2 SYGVKD. The CDR3 spans 16 residues. CDR3 nucleotides: TGTGCCATCGGACCCGGGACAGGGGGTGTATCAGATACGCAGTATTTT. Encoded protein: CAIGPGTGGVSDTQYF.

This chain uses TRBV11-2 with TRBJ1-2; D uncertain. V was pared by 1 base and J by 8 bases, with 11 bases between. The CDR3 is made up of 13 amino acids. Germline lookup yields CDR1 SGHAT and CDR2 FQNNGV. In DNA, the CDR3 is TGTGCCAGCAGCTTAGGAAGCAGGTCCGGCTACACCTTC. As protein: CASSLGSRSGYTF.

The chain carries TRBV7-8 and TRBJ1-1, with unresolved D. Trimming cost V 5 bases and J 5 bases, with 15 bases left between them. The CDR3 has 14 residues. Per the germline V gene, CDR1 is SGHVS and CDR2 is FQNEAQ. CDR3 DNA: TGTGCCAGCAGCGATAAGCGGGTTGTGACTGAAGCTTTCTTT. Translated: CASSDKRVVTEAFF.